These T cell receptor beta chains were read from a single sample in a study of cytomegalovirus exposure and HLA in healthy donors. The protocol was immunoSEQ multiplex PCR, while the TCRdb copy is restricted to in-frame clones and leaves out a portion. The repertoire holds 200,000 to 250,000 clones, around 90% seen once, with 2.9% in the top ten. The material sequenced was PBMCs. The receptor source for this set is a woman aged 18-29 years in good health and CMV-seronegative. Both conserved end residues are part of each CDR3. D genes are given only for firm matches. Clone size is not always given. Where it is, it says once, few, many or a class for expanded clones.

size: NA
J: TRBJ1-3
D: TRBD1
V: TRBV5-1
DNA: TGCGCCAGCAGCTTGGATAGGGGGCCAGGAAACACCATATATTTT
CDR3: CASSLDRGPGNTIYF

size: once
J: TRBJ1-3
D: NA
V: TRBV19
DNA: TGTGCCAGTAGATCGGGCGGGGGCTCTGGAAACACCATATATTTT
CDR3: CASRSGGGSGNTIYF

size: few
J: TRBJ1-5
D: TRBD1
V: TRBV6-5
DNA: TGTGCCAGCAGGAGGGACAGGGGACAGCCCCAGCATTTT
CDR3: CASRRDRGQPQHF

size: NA
J: TRBJ2-7
D: NA
V: TRBV7-2
DNA: TGTGCCAGCAGCTTGCGGGGGCTAGCAACCTACGAGCAGTACTTC
CDR3: CASSLRGLATYEQYF

size: NA
J: TRBJ2-2
D: TRBD1
V: TRBV19
DNA: TGTGCCAGTAAAGGCGCCCAGGGGGACACCGGGGAGCTGTTTTTT
CDR3: CASKGAQGDTGELFF

size: NA
J: TRBJ2-1
D: NA
V: TRBV9
DNA: TGTGCCAGCAGCGTGTTTCCACTAGGTTACAATGAGCAGTTCTTC
CDR3: CASSVFPLGYNEQFF

size: NA
J: TRBJ2-2
D: NA
V: TRBV5-1
DNA: TGCGCCAGCAGCCAAACGCAGGGACTTCTTTTAGCCGGGGAGCTGTTTTTT
CDR3: CASSQTQGLLLAGELFF

size: NA
J: TRBJ2-1
D: TRBD1
V: TRBV2
DNA: TGTGCCAGCAGTTCGGACAGGGGCGTTTACAATGAGCAGTTCTTC
CDR3: CASSSDRGVYNEQFF

size: NA
J: TRBJ2-7
D: TRBD1
V: TRBV28
DNA: TGTGCCAGCAGTTCCCGACAGGGGGCTAAGTACGAGCAGTACTTC
CDR3: CASSSRQGAKYEQYF

size: once
J: TRBJ2-5
D: TRBD1
V: TRBV4-1
DNA: TGCGCCAGCAGCCCAACACTAGGACAGGTACAAGAGACCCAGTACTTC
CDR3: CASSPTLGQVQETQYF

size: NA
J: TRBJ1-3
D: NA
V: TRBV9
DNA: TGTGCCAGCAGCGTAGATCCCACAGGACACTCTGGAAACACCATATATTTT
CDR3: CASSVDPTGHSGNTIYF

size: NA
J: TRBJ2-7
D: TRBD2
V: TRBV4-3
DNA: TGCGCCAGCAGCCACGCTCGGACTAGCGGGGTACAGTACTTC
CDR3: CASSHARTSGVQYF

size: NA
J: TRBJ2-5
D: TRBD1
V: TRBV28
DNA: TGTGCCAGCACCCAAAACGACAGGGGAGAGACCCAGTACTTC
CDR3: CASTQNDRGETQYF

size: once
J: TRBJ2-7
D: TRBD2
V: TRBV10-3
DNA: TGTGCCATCAAAGAGCGGGAGAGGGTCTACGAGCAGTACTTC
CDR3: CAIKERERVYEQYF

size: NA
J: TRBJ2-5
D: TRBD2
V: TRBV29-1
DNA: TGCAGCGTTAGAAAAGTGGCTAGCGGGGCACAAGAGACCCAGTACTTC
CDR3: CSVRKVASGAQETQYF

size: NA
J: TRBJ2-7
D: TRBD1
V: TRBV19
DNA: TGTGCCAGTAGCCCCTCCAGGGGGTTCTACGAGCAGTACTTC
CDR3: CASSPSRGFYEQYF

size: NA
J: TRBJ2-3
D: NA
V: TRBV11-1
DNA: TGTGCCAGCAGCTTATTTAGAATAAGCACAGATACGCAGTATTTT
CDR3: CASSLFRISTDTQYF

size: once
J: TRBJ1-2
D: NA
V: TRBV28
DNA: TGTGCCAGCACCTCACCCAAGTTGCGGGGTTATGGCTACACCTTC
CDR3: CASTSPKLRGYGYTF

size: NA
J: TRBJ1-4
D: NA
V: TRBV5-5
DNA: TGTGCCAGCAGCTCACTCAATAATGAAAAACTGTTTTTT
CDR3: CASSSLNNEKLFF

size: few
J: TRBJ2-7
D: NA
V: TRBV5-1
DNA: TGCGCCAGCAGCTTTAATGCGGCGGAATCCTCCTACGAGCAGTACTTC
CDR3: CASSFNAAESSYEQYF

size: NA
J: TRBJ2-3
D: TRBD1
V: TRBV30
DNA: TGTGCCTGGAAAAAGGGACAGGCTTCAGATACGCAGTATTTT
CDR3: CAWKKGQASDTQYF

size: few
J: TRBJ2-1
D: TRBD2
V: TRBV14
DNA: TGTGCCAGCAGCTCTGGACTAGCGGTCTTCGGCTCCTACAATGAGCAGTTCTTC
CDR3: CASSSGLAVFGSYNEQFF

size: NA
J: TRBJ2-7
D: NA
V: TRBV15
DNA: TGTGCCACCAGCAGCTCTGCCACATCTCGCGAGCAGTACTTC
CDR3: CATSSSATSREQYF

size: NA
J: TRBJ2-7
D: NA
V: TRBV29-1
DNA: TGCAGCGTTGGTGGGCGAGACTCCTACGAGCAGTACTTC
CDR3: CSVGGRDSYEQYF

size: once
J: TRBJ2-7
D: TRBD2
V: TRBV28
DNA: TGTGCCAGCAGTTCCCGTGGGAGCGGGAGAATCTACGAGCAGTACTTC
CDR3: CASSSRGSGRIYEQYF

size: NA
J: TRBJ2-5
D: NA
V: TRBV7-8
DNA: TGTGCCAGCAATGTGCGCGCAGGGATTGCTGAGACCCAGTACTTC
CDR3: CASNVRAGIAETQYF

size: NA
J: TRBJ2-2
D: NA
V: TRBV5-1
DNA: TGCGCCAGCAGCTTGGAAACCGGGGCGAACACCGGGGAGCTGTTTTTT
CDR3: CASSLETGANTGELFF

size: NA
J: TRBJ2-1
D: TRBD2
V: TRBV19
DNA: TGTGCCAGTAGTACCACTAGCGGGAGCAATGAGCAGTTCTTC
CDR3: CASSTTSGSNEQFF

size: NA
J: TRBJ2-1
D: NA
V: TRBV7-6
DNA: TGTGCCAGCAGCTTTAGGGTAGCGCGTACCTACAATGAGCAGTTCTTC
CDR3: CASSFRVARTYNEQFF

size: NA
J: TRBJ1-1
D: NA
V: TRBV7-9
DNA: TGTGCCAGCAGCGGGGCCATGAACACTGAAGCTTTCTTT
CDR3: CASSGAMNTEAFF

size: NA
J: TRBJ2-1
D: TRBD1
V: TRBV5-1
DNA: TGCGCCAGCAGCCGGAGGGGACAGGGGGCAGACGAGCAGTTCTTC
CDR3: CASSRRGQGADEQFF

size: NA
J: TRBJ2-1
D: NA
V: TRBV13
DNA: TGTGCCAGCAGCCTCGGTTCGGGACAAGCCTACAATGAGCAGTTCTTC
CDR3: CASSLGSGQAYNEQFF

size: once
J: TRBJ2-7
D: TRBD1
V: TRBV11-2
DNA: TGTGCCAGCAGCTTAAGGGACAGCGGAGCCTACGAGCAGTACTTC
CDR3: CASSLRDSGAYEQYF

size: NA
J: TRBJ1-1
D: NA
V: TRBV19
DNA: TGTGCCAGTAGTTCCCCGGGGGAAGCTTTCTTT
CDR3: CASSSPGEAFF

size: NA
J: TRBJ1-1
D: NA
V: TRBV6-1
DNA: TGTGCCAGCAGTGAAAGGGGAACCGGGGGAGAAGCTTTCTTT
CDR3: CASSERGTGGEAFF

size: NA
J: TRBJ1-4
D: TRBD1
V: TRBV4-1
DNA: TGCGCCAGCAGCCAACCTGGACAGGGAAGCGAAAAACTGTTTTTT
CDR3: CASSQPGQGSEKLFF

size: NA
J: TRBJ2-3
D: NA
V: TRBV5-1
DNA: TGCGCCAGCAGCTCGACTAGTCGAACAGATACGCAGTATTTT
CDR3: CASSSTSRTDTQYF

size: NA
J: TRBJ2-1
D: NA
V: TRBV21-1
DNA: TGTGCCAGTTCATCGACTAGCGGGGGAAGCAGCTCCTACAATGAGCAGTTCTTC
CDR3: CASSSTSGGSSSYNEQFF

size: NA
J: TRBJ2-7
D: NA
V: TRBV28
DNA: TGTGCCAGCAGTCGGCAGGGGCCGTCCTACGAGCAGTACTTC
CDR3: CASSRQGPSYEQYF

size: NA
J: TRBJ2-7
D: NA
V: TRBV5-6
DNA: TGTGCCAGCAGCTCGGCCTACGAGCAGTACTTC
CDR3: CASSSAYEQYF

size: NA
J: TRBJ1-1
D: NA
V: TRBV6-1
DNA: TGTGCCAGCAATAAACTCGTCACTGAAGCTTTCTTT
CDR3: CASNKLVTEAFF

size: NA
J: TRBJ1-1
D: NA
V: TRBV6-6
DNA: TGTGCCAGCAGTTACTGGACAGCTGATGAAGCTTTCTTT
CDR3: CASSYWTADEAFF

size: few
J: TRBJ2-4
D: TRBD2
V: TRBV4-1
DNA: TGCGCCAGCAGCCAGCCGACTAGCGGGAGGGCCAAAAACATTCAGTACTTC
CDR3: CASSQPTSGRAKNIQYF

size: NA
J: TRBJ1-5
D: NA
V: TRBV4-1
DNA: TGCGCCAGCAGCCAAGTGGCAGGCGGGCGGCCCCAGCATTTT
CDR3: CASSQVAGGRPQHF

size: NA
J: TRBJ1-5
D: TRBD1
V: TRBV6-1
DNA: TGTGCCAGCAGTGGACAGGGGGCGGGTCAGCCCCAGCATTTT
CDR3: CASSGQGAGQPQHF

size: NA
J: TRBJ2-7
D: NA
V: TRBV28
DNA: TGTGCCAGCAGTTTAATTCTGGGGCAGGCCGACGAGCAGTACTTC
CDR3: CASSLILGQADEQYF

size: once
J: TRBJ2-5
D: TRBD2
V: TRBV4-3
DNA: TGCGCCAGCAGCTTAAATAGCGGGAGGGCGGAGACCCAGTACTTC
CDR3: CASSLNSGRAETQYF

size: NA
J: TRBJ2-1
D: TRBD2
V: TRBV27
DNA: TGTGCCAGCAGTCGCACGGGAGGGCCCTACAATGAGCAGTTCTTC
CDR3: CASSRTGGPYNEQFF

size: NA
J: TRBJ2-7
D: TRBD2
V: TRBV27
DNA: TGTGCCAGCAGGCTGGGACTAGCGGTTTCCTACGAGCAGTACTTC
CDR3: CASRLGLAVSYEQYF

size: NA
J: TRBJ1-2
D: TRBD1
V: TRBV10-1
DNA: TGCGCCAGCAGACCGGGACAGACTTACTTTAACTATGGCTACACCTTC
CDR3: CASRPGQTYFNYGYTF

size: NA
J: TRBJ2-1
D: NA
V: TRBV13
DNA: TGTGCCAGCAGCCGAGGACTAGAGCAGTTCTTC
CDR3: CASSRGLEQFF

size: NA
J: TRBJ2-7
D: NA
V: TRBV6-1
DNA: TGTGCCAGCAGTGGGAGCCTTCCCGGGTTAAGGCGCTACGAGCAGTACTTC
CDR3: CASSGSLPGLRRYEQYF

size: NA
J: TRBJ1-2
D: NA
V: TRBV5-6
DNA: TGTGCCAGCGGGCGGGGGGGCGACTATGGCTACACCTTC
CDR3: CASGRGGDYGYTF